The rows below give T cell receptor beta chains drawn from one sample of a study of cytomegalovirus exposure and HLA in healthy donors. Clones were sequenced by immunoSEQ multiplex PCR, and TCRdb holds only the in-frame ones, with some missing. Found here are roughly 200,000 clones, around 75% of them singletons; the top ten hold approximately 2.6%. Sequences were obtained from PBMCs. Receptor source: a female donor in good health and CMV-seronegative. Each CDR3 is given with its conserved first and last residue. D genes are given only for firm matches. Size values are once, few and many counts, or a class for expanded clones, and some rows have none.

J gene,clone size,D gene,V gene,CDR3 DNA,CDR3 protein
TRBJ2-7,NA,TRBD2,TRBV10-3,TGTGCCATCAGTGGTGCTAGCGGGGTCTCCTACGAGCAGTACTTC,CAISGASGVSYEQYF
TRBJ1-1,NA,NA,TRBV19,TGTGCCAGTAGTATTAAGAGGGCAGGTGAAGCTTTCTTT,CASSIKRAGEAFF
TRBJ2-3,NA,NA,TRBV5-1,TGCGCCAGCAGCTTCTCAACTAGCACAGATACGCAGTATTTT,CASSFSTSTDTQYF
TRBJ1-5,NA,TRBD1,TRBV30,TGTGCCTGGGCGGACAGGGCGACTCAGCCCCAGCATTTT,CAWADRATQPQHF
TRBJ2-2,NA,NA,TRBV6-5,TGTGCCAGCAGCGCAGGGACGAACACCGGGGAGCTGTTTTTT,CASSAGTNTGELFF
TRBJ1-1,NA,NA,TRBV27,TGTGCCAGCAGTTTTTCGGACAGAGGCACTGAAGCTTTCTTT,CASSFSDRGTEAFF
TRBJ1-2,NA,NA,TRBV28,TGTGCCAGCAGTTTAGGTGGGGCCGTTCTACTTGCTGGCTACACCTTC,CASSLGGAVLLAGYTF
TRBJ1-1,few,NA,TRBV2,TGTGCCAGCCAAAGGGACACCAACACTGAAGCTTTCTTT,CASQRDTNTEAFF
TRBJ2-3,NA,NA,TRBV2,TGTGCCAGCAGTGACCCGACAGGAAGAACAGATACGCAGTATTTT,CASSDPTGRTDTQYF
TRBJ2-7,NA,TRBD1,TRBV30,TGTGCCTGGAGTGTTGGGCAGGGGGACGAGCAGTACTTC,CAWSVGQGDEQYF
TRBJ2-1,NA,NA,TRBV27,TGTGCCAGCAGTCCCCCAGGTGGGTTTAAGCAGTTCTTC,CASSPPGGFKQFF
TRBJ1-1,once,NA,TRBV20-1,TGCAGTGCTAGCGCGTACACTGAAGCTTTCTTT,CSASAYTEAFF
TRBJ1-2,NA,TRBD1,TRBV4-1,TGCGCCAGCAGCCAAGATAGGGACAGTCAATATGGCTACACCTTC,CASSQDRDSQYGYTF
TRBJ1-6,NA,NA,TRBV6-6,TGTGCCAGCAGTCCGCACAGGGTTTCACCCCTCCACTTT,CASSPHRVSPLHF
TRBJ1-5,NA,NA,TRBV18,TGTGCCAGCTCACCTCTTGCGTCCGTGGATCAGCCCCAGCATTTT,CASSPLASVDQPQHF
TRBJ2-7,NA,TRBD2,TRBV7-8,TGTGCCAGCAGCTCCCTAGGTGGACTAGCGGGGGGCCCGGCACTCGAGCAGTACTTC,CASSSLGGLAGGPALEQYF
TRBJ2-7,NA,NA,TRBV2,TGTGCCAGCAGACCAGACAACTACGAGCAGTACTTC,CASRPDNYEQYF
TRBJ2-7,NA,TRBD1,TRBV29-1,TGCAGCGTTGTATCTGGGACAGGGGTCGAGCAGTACTTC,CSVVSGTGVEQYF
TRBJ2-1,NA,NA,TRBV18,TGTGCCAGCTCACCACCGGGAGGGGGTCGTGGCAATGAGCAGTTCTTC,CASSPPGGGRGNEQFF
TRBJ2-7,few,NA,TRBV19,TGTGCCAGTCCTCTTGAGCAGTACTTC,CASPLEQYF
TRBJ2-3,NA,NA,TRBV5-4,TGTGCCAGCAGCTTGGCGAGTAGGAGGAGCACAGATACGCAGTATTTT,CASSLASRRSTDTQYF
TRBJ1-4,NA,NA,TRBV4-2,TGTGCCAGCAGCCAAGGAGGCGGGGAAAAACTGTTTTTT,CASSQGGGEKLFF
TRBJ2-1,NA,NA,TRBV5-1,TGCGCCAGCAGCTCCGATGAGGGCTCCTACAATGAGCAGTTCTTC,CASSSDEGSYNEQFF
TRBJ2-1,NA,NA,TRBV7-8,TGTGCCAGCAGCTTAACATCCCTAGTTTTCGGCTACAATGAGCAGTTCTTC,CASSLTSLVFGYNEQFF
TRBJ1-5,NA,NA,TRBV27,TGTGCCAGCAGTTTCGGCCGGGGAACTCAGCCCCAGCATTTT,CASSFGRGTQPQHF
TRBJ2-1,NA,TRBD2,TRBV5-1,TGCGCCAGCTGCCAGACTAGCGGCAACAATGAGCAGTTCTTC,CASCQTSGNNEQFF
TRBJ1-5,NA,NA,TRBV19,TGTGCCAGTAGTAGCAAATCGTGGGGCTCTCGCAATCAGCCCCAGCATTTT,CASSSKSWGSRNQPQHF
TRBJ1-1,NA,NA,TRBV11-3,TGTGCCAGCAGCTTTAGTCAGGACACTGAAGCTTTCTTT,CASSFSQDTEAFF
TRBJ2-3,NA,TRBD1,TRBV5-6,TGTGCCAGCAGCTTGACAGGGGGCAGGACAGATACGCAGTATTTT,CASSLTGGRTDTQYF
TRBJ2-7,NA,TRBD1,TRBV27,TGTGCCAGCAGTCTGGGGGGACAGGCCTCCTACGAGCAGTACTTC,CASSLGGQASYEQYF
TRBJ2-3,few,NA,TRBV29-1,TGCAGCGGATCTGGGGGGAAAGGGACAGATACGCAGTATTTT,CSGSGGKGTDTQYF
TRBJ2-3,NA,NA,TRBV9,TGTGCCAGCAGCGCGTCAGATACGCAGTATTTT,CASSASDTQYF
TRBJ2-5,NA,TRBD2,TRBV5-1,TGCGCCAGCAGCCCGGATGGGACGCGGGGGAGGGAGACCCAGTACTTC,CASSPDGTRGRETQYF
TRBJ1-2,once,TRBD1,TRBV7-9,TGTGCCAGCAGTCCACAGGGGGATGGCTACACCTTC,CASSPQGDGYTF
TRBJ2-2,NA,NA,TRBV5-1,TGCGCCAGCAGCTTGGGTCCAGGGCTATTCAACACCGGGGAGCTGTTTTTT,CASSLGPGLFNTGELFF
TRBJ1-3,NA,TRBD1,TRBV6-5,TGTGCCAGCATAGGGGGCATAGAAAACACCATATATTTT,CASIGGIENTIYF
TRBJ1-6,NA,TRBD1,TRBV28,TGTGCCAGCAGTCTCCGGACCGGGACAGGGAGGTCACCCCTCCACTTT,CASSLRTGTGRSPLHF
TRBJ2-2,NA,NA,TRBV5-1,TGCGCCAGCAGCTTGGGTTCCCAGTACACCGGGGAGCTGTTTTTT,CASSLGSQYTGELFF
TRBJ2-7,NA,NA,TRBV19,TGTGCCAGTAGCCGAGAAGCGACGCGCTCCTACGAGCAGTACTTC,CASSREATRSYEQYF
TRBJ2-7,NA,NA,TRBV5-5,TGTGCCAGCAGCTTGAATTTGGGGGCCTCTGCCATCTACGAGCAGTACTTC,CASSLNLGASAIYEQYF
TRBJ2-7,NA,NA,TRBV11-3,TGTGCCAGCAGCTTGAGGGGGGGCGGGGCCTACGAGCAGTACTTC,CASSLRGGGAYEQYF
TRBJ2-3,NA,TRBD2,TRBV4-1,TGCGCCAGCAGTCGTTTAGCGGGGGGCACAGATACGCAGTATTTT,CASSRLAGGTDTQYF
TRBJ1-1,NA,NA,TRBV4-1,TGCGCCAGCAGCCAAGACCCCTGGGGGGGAACGAACACTGAAGCTTTCTTT,CASSQDPWGGTNTEAFF
TRBJ1-2,NA,NA,TRBV28,TGTGCCAGCAGTTGGGGGGGATATGGCTACACCTTC,CASSWGGYGYTF
TRBJ2-3,NA,NA,TRBV15,TGTGCCACCAGCCGCCCAGGGCCCACAGATACGCAGTATTTT,CATSRPGPTDTQYF
TRBJ2-3,NA,TRBD2,TRBV30,TGTGCCTGGGCCGGGACTAGCGGGTACACAGATACGCAGTATTTT,CAWAGTSGYTDTQYF
TRBJ2-2,few,NA,TRBV19,TGTGCCAGTAGTTCCGGAGCGGCCTTTGGCGGGGAGCTGTTTTTT,CASSSGAAFGGELFF